Only a few counts were recorded for the clone carrying this T cell receptor (beta chain). Its antigen remains unidentified. This entry belongs to a study of T cell repertoires in cytomegalovirus infection. General study findings and limits: Across the ex vivo response, the dominant clonotypes were HLA-C-restricted CMV-specific TCR beta clonotypes.

V dropped 8 bases and J dropped 4 bases, with 11 bases sitting between them. The CDR3 contains 12 residues. In TCRdb, the reads were re-called with MiXCR into one record per CDR3 protein. Counted here are approximately 630,000 distinct CDR3 sequences, 20% to 30% occurring once; the ten biggest clones make up around 8%. The source of this sequence is a human donor in good health (CMV status not recorded). Some clones in this sample may be carry-over from other donors' samples. The rearrangement joins TRBV12-3 or TRBV12-4 to TRBJ1-1; D is perhaps TRBD1 (5 bases). The specimen was CD8+ T cells from PBMCs. The CDR3 coding sequence is TGTGCCAGCCTTGGGGCGAGCACTGAAGCTTTCTTT. It encodes CASLGASTEAFF.